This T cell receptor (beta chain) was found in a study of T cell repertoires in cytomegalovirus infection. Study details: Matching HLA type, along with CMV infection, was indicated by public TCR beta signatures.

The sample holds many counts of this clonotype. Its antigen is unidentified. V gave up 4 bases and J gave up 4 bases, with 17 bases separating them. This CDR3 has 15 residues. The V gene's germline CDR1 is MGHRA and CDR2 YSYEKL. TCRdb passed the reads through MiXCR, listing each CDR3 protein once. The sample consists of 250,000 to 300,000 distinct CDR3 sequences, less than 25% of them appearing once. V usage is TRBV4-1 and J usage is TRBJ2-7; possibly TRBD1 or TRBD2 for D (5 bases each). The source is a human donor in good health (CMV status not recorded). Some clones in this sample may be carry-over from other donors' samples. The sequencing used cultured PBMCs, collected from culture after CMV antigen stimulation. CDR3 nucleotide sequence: TGCGCCAGCAGCCGGAGACAGCCTGGGGGATACGAGCAGTACTTC. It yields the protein CASSRRQPGGYEQYF.